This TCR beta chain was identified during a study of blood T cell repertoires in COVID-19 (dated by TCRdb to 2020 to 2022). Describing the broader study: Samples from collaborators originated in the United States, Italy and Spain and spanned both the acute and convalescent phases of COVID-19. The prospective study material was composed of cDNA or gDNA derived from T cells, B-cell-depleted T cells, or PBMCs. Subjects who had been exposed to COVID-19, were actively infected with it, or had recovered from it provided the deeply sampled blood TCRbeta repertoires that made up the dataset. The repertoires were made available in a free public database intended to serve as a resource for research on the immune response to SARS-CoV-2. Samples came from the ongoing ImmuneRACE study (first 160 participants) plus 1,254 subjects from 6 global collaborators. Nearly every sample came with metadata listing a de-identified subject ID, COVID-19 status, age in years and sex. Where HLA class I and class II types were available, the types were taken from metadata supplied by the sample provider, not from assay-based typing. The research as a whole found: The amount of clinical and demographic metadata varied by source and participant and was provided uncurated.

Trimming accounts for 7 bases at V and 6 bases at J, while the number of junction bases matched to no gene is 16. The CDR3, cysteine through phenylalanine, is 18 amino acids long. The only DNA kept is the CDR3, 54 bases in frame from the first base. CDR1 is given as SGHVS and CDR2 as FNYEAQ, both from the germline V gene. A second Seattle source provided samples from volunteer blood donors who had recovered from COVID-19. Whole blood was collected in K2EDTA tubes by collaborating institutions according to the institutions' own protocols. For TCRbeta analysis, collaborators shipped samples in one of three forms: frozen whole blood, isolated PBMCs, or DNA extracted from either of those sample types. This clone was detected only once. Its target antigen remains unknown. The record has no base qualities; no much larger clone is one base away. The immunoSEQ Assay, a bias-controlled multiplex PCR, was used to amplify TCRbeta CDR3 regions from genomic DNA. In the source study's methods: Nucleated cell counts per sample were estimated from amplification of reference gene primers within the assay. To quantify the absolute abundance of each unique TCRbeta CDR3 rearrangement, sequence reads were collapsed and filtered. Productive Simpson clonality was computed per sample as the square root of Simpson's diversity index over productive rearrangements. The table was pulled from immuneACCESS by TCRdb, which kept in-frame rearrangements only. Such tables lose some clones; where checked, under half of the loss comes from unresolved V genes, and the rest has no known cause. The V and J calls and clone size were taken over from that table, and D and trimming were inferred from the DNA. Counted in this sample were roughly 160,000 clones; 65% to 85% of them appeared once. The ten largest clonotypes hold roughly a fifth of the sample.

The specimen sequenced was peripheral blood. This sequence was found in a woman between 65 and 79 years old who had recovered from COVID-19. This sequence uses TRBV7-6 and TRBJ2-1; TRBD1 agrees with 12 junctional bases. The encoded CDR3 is CASTPSFSGTGGSNEQFF. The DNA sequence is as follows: TGTGCCAGCACCCCCAGCTTTTCCGGGACAGGGGGCTCCAATGAGCAGTTCTTC.